What follows are 31 T cell receptor beta chains derived from one specimen sequenced in a study of identifying expanded T cells in peripheral blood. Assay: immunoSEQ multiplex PCR; the TCRdb copy retains only in-frame clones and omits some. The sample lists about 130,000 clones; approximately 86% were seen once. Sample: blood. Source of these receptors: a person between 18 and 70 years old in good health.

This chain links TRBV7-9 with TRBJ1-2, with D possibly being TRBD1 (5 bases). The CDR3 loop spans 13 amino acids. The ends were cut back, 3 bases at V and 8 bases at J, with 13 bases in the middle. Germline V gives CDR1 SEHNR, CDR2 FQNEAQ (reference sequence). The CDR3: CASSFETATGYTF. CDR3 sequence (DNA): TGTGCCAGCAGCTTTGAGACAGCTACGGGCTACACCTTC.

The chain has TRBV9 and TRBJ2-7; tentatively, D is TRBD1 or TRBD2 (6 bases each). Trimming took off 7 bases at V and 2 bases at J, with 16 bases between the two ends. This CDR3 has 14 amino acids. Germline CDR1 is SGDLS and CDR2 is YYNGEE. CDR3 in DNA: TGTGCCAGCGGGGAGACGGGGGACACCTACGAGCAGTACTTC. As protein: CASGETGDTYEQYF.

The gene calls are TRBV4-3 and TRBJ1-6; D may be TRBD1 (5 bases). CDR3 length equals 16 residues. CDR1 is LGHNA, CDR2 YSLEER, per germline. V gave up 5 bases and J gave up 6 bases, with 17 bases separating them. CDR3 in amino acids: CASSKKPGLSNSPLHF. For the CDR3, the DNA is TGCGCCAGCAGCAAGAAACCGGGACTCAGTAATTCACCCCTCCACTTT.

The V and J genes are TRBV7-2 and TRBJ2-3; possible D gene TRBD1, 5 bases. CDR1 is SGHTA, CDR2 FQGNSA, per germline. The CDR3 has 12 amino acids. Trimming stripped 1 base from V and 7 bases from J, with 6 bases between. The CDR3: CASSLEGNTQYF. CDR3 DNA: TGTGCCAGCAGCTTAGAGGGGAATACGCAGTATTTT.

The chain combines TRBV27 with TRBJ2-3, with no clear D. V lost 7 bases to trimming and J lost 11 bases, with 22 bases between them. Germline V lookup: CDR1 MNHEY, CDR2 SMNVEV (reference sequence). This CDR3 comprises 14 residues. The CDR3 loop reads CASKQSMEPLRQYF. CDR3 nucleotides: TGTGCCAGCAAACAGAGTATGGAACCCTTAAGGCAGTATTTT.

The rearrangement uses TRBV29-1 and TRBJ2-3; maybe TRBD1 (5 bases). The CDR3 covers 18 residues. Trimming pared 1 base from V and 1 base from J, leaving 21 bases between. The germline V gene encodes CDR1 SQVTM and CDR2 ANQGSEA. The CDR3 loop is CSVEGGSLTELRTDTQYF. The CDR3, as DNA: TGCAGCGTTGAAGGGGGAAGCCTGACAGAACTCCGCACAGATACGCAGTATTTT.

This chain connects TRBV6-5 to TRBJ2-5; 7 bases fit TRBD1. V shed 4 bases and J 3 bases; nucleotides not matched to a gene: 5. The CDR3 has 14 amino acids. Germline CDR1 reads MNHEY; CDR2 reads SVGAGI. DNA of the CDR3: TGTGCCAGCAGTTTTCAAACAGGGGAAGAGACCCAGTACTTC. Translated: CASSFQTGEETQYF.

This clone was counted only a few times. The V call is TRBV2, the J call TRBJ2-1; TRBD2 matches 10 bases. V gave up 2 bases and J gave up 8 bases; unmatched junction bases: 3. CDR3 length: 14 residues. From germline, CDR1 is SNHLY and CDR2 FYNNEI. CDR3 sequence (DNA): TGTGCCAGCAGTGAACCTAGCGGGGGCGATGAGCAGTTCTTC. Translation gives CASSEPSGGDEQFF.

This chain links TRBV10-3 with TRBJ2-1; a weak D match, TRBD1 (5 bases). The CDR3 extends over 14 amino acids. The V end was cut by 7 bases, the J end by 3 bases, with 13 bases between. Germline CDR1 and CDR2: ENHRY and SYGVKD. The CDR3 nucleotides are TGTGCCATCAAGGGGCAGATCGACTACAATGAGCAGTTCTTC. Its translation: CAIKGQIDYNEQFF.

The chain employs TRBV2 and TRBJ2-7, with D tentatively TRBD1 (7 bases). The CDR3 loop spans 14 amino acids. V lost 2 bases, J lost 6 bases, and 14 bases lay in between. Germline values: CDR1 SNHLY, CDR2 FYNNEI. DNA for the CDR3: TGTGCCAGCAGTGAATGGAGGGGGCACGGCGAGCAGTACTTC. Amino acids: CASSEWRGHGEQYF.

The rearrangement links TRBV5-5 to TRBJ2-2; D gene ambiguous. CDR1 and CDR2 (germline): SGHKS, YYEKEE (reference sequence). Trimming removed 0 bases from V and 2 bases from J, with 11 bases in between. The CDR3 is 16 residues long. The DNA for the CDR3 is TGTGCCAGCAGCTTGGGTCCAGTATCCAACACCGGGGAGCTGTTTTTT. As protein: CASSLGPVSNTGELFF.

This chain uses TRBV27 with TRBJ2-7; D remains ambiguous. Germline loops: CDR1 MNHEY, CDR2 SMNVEV (reference sequence). Trimming removed 4 bases from V and 10 bases from J, with 14 bases in between. CDR3 length: 12 residues. In DNA form, the CDR3 reads TGTGCCAGCAGTTCCCACGGATTGACTCAGTACTTC. Translation: CASSSHGLTQYF.

The chain has TRBV18 and TRBJ2-3, with no clear D. Deletions cut 5 bases from V and 1 base from J, with 4 bases between. The CDR3 is 12 amino acids. Germline V gives CDR1 KGHSH, CDR2 LQKENI. The CDR3, as DNA: TGTGCCAGCTCATCTCGCACAGATACGCAGTATTTT. It specifies CASSSRTDTQYF. Filled out from reference TRBV18 and TRBJ2-3, the complete variable domain reads NAGVMQNPRHLVRRRGQEARLRCSPMKGHSHVYWYRQLPEEGLKFMVYLQKENIIDESGMPKERFSAEFPKEGPSILRIQQVVRGDSAAYFCASSSRTDTQYFGPGTRLTVL.

The V call is TRBV2, the J call TRBJ2-5, with 7 positions matching TRBD2. This CDR3 has 15 amino acids. In germline, CDR1 is SNHLY, CDR2 FYNNEI. V lost 7 bases and J lost 5; bases outside the gene matches: 13. This CDR3 reads CASKAPSRGDETQYF. CDR3 in DNA: TGTGCCAGCAAAGCCCCGTCCCGGGGGGATGAGACCCAGTACTTC.

The chain couples TRBV28 to TRBJ2-3; D ambiguous. Germline-derived CDR1 and CDR2 are MDHEN and SYDVKM. The CDR3 is 13 residues long. V was shortened by 7 bases and J by 3 bases, with 11 bases between the two germline ends. The CDR3 sequence is CASNPPVTDTQYF. The CDR3 DNA reads as TGTGCCAGCAACCCCCCAGTGACAGATACGCAGTATTTT.

This chain uses TRBV6-1 with TRBJ1-2; 12 bases line up with TRBD1. The V gene end was trimmed by 4 bases and the J gene end by 6 bases; junction bases not matched to a gene: 6. Germline CDR1 and CDR2: MNHNS and SASEGT. The CDR3 contains 15 residues. CDR3 sequence: CASSGRDRGRDGYTF. The CDR3 DNA sequence: TGTGCCAGCAGTGGCCGGGACAGGGGGCGTGATGGCTACACCTTC.

The sample holds a few counts of this clone. This chain links TRBV7-3 with TRBJ2-7, with D tentatively TRBD2 (6 bases). CDR3 size: 15 residues. V shed 2 bases and J shed 2 bases, with 13 bases lying between them. Germline CDR1 SGHTA, CDR2 FQGTGA. CDR3 sequence reads: CASSLGSGQTYEQYF. The CDR3 DNA reads as TGTGCCAGCAGCTTAGGAAGCGGGCAGACCTACGAGCAGTACTTC.

The V and J genes are TRBV19 and TRBJ1-5; D might be TRBD1 (6 bases). This CDR3 spans 16 amino acids. V shed 1 base and J shed 5 bases, with 15 bases lying between them. In germline, CDR1 is LNHDA, CDR2 SQIVND (reference sequence). In nucleotides, the CDR3 is TGTGCCAGTAGTATAGTCCCCCCCAGGGGCCATCAGCCCCAGCATTTT. Translated, it gives CASSIVPPRGHQPQHF. The complete variable domain, with remaining parts taken from reference TRBV19 and TRBJ1-5, reads DGGITQSPKYLFRKEGQNVTLSCEQNLNHDAMYWYRQDPGQGLRLIYYSQIVNDFQKGDIAEGYSVSREKKESFPLTVTSAQKNPTAFYLCASSIVPPRGHQPQHFGDGTRLSIL.

The chain has TRBV18 and TRBJ1-2, with D perhaps matching TRBD1 (5 bases). The CDR3 contains 16 residues. Trimming stripped 0 bases from V and 0 bases from J, with 11 bases between. Germline V gene lookup returns CDR1 KGHSH and CDR2 LQKENI. Here the CDR3 reads CASSPPSLDTNYGYTF. The CDR3 DNA is TGTGCCAGCTCACCACCGTCCCTGGACACTAACTATGGCTACACCTTC.

This chain connects TRBV5-6 to TRBJ1-4; perhaps TRBD1 as D (5 bases). Trimming pared 2 bases from V and 0 bases from J, leaving 11 bases between. Per germline, CDR1 SGHDT and CDR2 YYEEEE. The CDR3 extends over 16 amino acids. The DNA for the CDR3 is TGTGCCAGCAGCTTCAGGGTTTCCTCAACTAATGAAAAACTGTTTTTT. The encoded protein is CASSFRVSSTNEKLFF.

This clone was picked up one time. The rearrangement joins TRBV19 to TRBJ1-1; D unresolved. V lost 4 bases, J lost 1 base, and 13 bases lay in between. Germline CDR1 and CDR2: LNHDA and SQIVND (reference sequence). The CDR3 length is 15 residues. CDR3 amino acids: CASSTLPPGNTEAFF. DNA of the CDR3: TGTGCCAGTAGTACTTTACCGCCGGGGAACACTGAAGCTTTCTTT.

The chain has TRBV7-2 and TRBJ1-2; a possible D gene is TRBD1 (5 bases). Germline CDR1 is SGHTA and CDR2 is FQGNSA. CDR3 length: 16 amino acids. The germline V and J ends were trimmed by 2 bases and 3 bases, with 16 bases remaining between them. The CDR3 DNA sequence: TGTGCCAGCAGCTTATGGGTTGGGGCCACCGACTATGGCTACACCTTC. It specifies CASSLWVGATDYGYTF.

The chain recombines TRBV7-9 with TRBJ2-1; D possibly corresponds to TRBD1 (5 bases). Trimming took off 3 bases at V and 10 bases at J, with 13 bases between the two ends. The CDR3 extends over 13 amino acids. Germline V gene lookup returns CDR1 SEHNR and CDR2 FQNEAQ (reference sequence). The CDR3 DNA follows: TGTGCCAGCAGCTTCCCGGTGGGGCGGGAGCAGTTCTTC. As protein: CASSFPVGREQFF.

This clone showed up just a few times. The rearrangement joins TRBV6-5 to TRBJ2-6; tentatively, D is TRBD2 (5 bases). The CDR3 is 14 residues long. The V end was cut by 5 bases, the J end by 4 bases, with 9 bases between. Germline lookup yields CDR1 MNHEY and CDR2 SVGAGI. This CDR3 is CASSLSGGANVLTF. CDR3 DNA: TGTGCCAGCAGTCTTTCGGGAGGGGCCAACGTCCTGACTTTC.

The count of this clone is one. J is TRBJ1-5 and V is TRBV2; D gene unclear. The CDR3 length is 14 residues. With 6 bases removed from V and 4 bases from J, the gap between germline ends came to 13 bases. The germline gives CDR1 SNHLY, CDR2 FYNNEI. CDR3 DNA: TGTGCCAGCAGCCAGAACAGAGGAAATCAGCCCCAGCATTTT. It encodes CASSQNRGNQPQHF.

This clone came up once. The rearrangement links TRBV6-6 to TRBJ2-5; 8 bases fit TRBD2. From germline, CDR1 is MNHNY and CDR2 SVGAGI (reference sequence). The V segment lost 2 bases and the J segment 4 bases; nucleotides outside the gene matches: 3. The CDR3 spans 14 residues. The CDR3 sequence is CASSYALAGETQYF. The CDR3 region has the DNA TGTGCCAGCAGTTACGCTCTAGCGGGAGAGACCCAGTACTTC.

The gene calls are TRBV14 and TRBJ1-2; the D gene is possibly TRBD1 (5 bases). Per germline, CDR1 SGHDN and CDR2 FVKESK. The length of the CDR3 is 15 residues. The V end lost 2 bases, the J end lost 0 bases, and 10 bases lay between the germline ends. Here the CDR3 DNA reads TGTGCCAGCAGCCAACTGGAGGGGACTAACTATGGCTACACCTTC. This gives the protein CASSQLEGTNYGYTF.

The chain uses TRBV6-1 and TRBJ2-7; D may be TRBD1 (6 bases). The CDR3 covers 15 residues. Trimming took 0 bases from V and 0 from J, leaving 9 bases between them. Germline V gene lookup returns CDR1 MNHNS and CDR2 SASEGT. The CDR3 DNA sequence: TGTGCCAGCAGTGAAGCGATGACAGGCTCCTACGAGCAGTACTTC. Translation gives CASSEAMTGSYEQYF.

The V gene is TRBV30, the J gene TRBJ1-5, with D uncertain. V lost 1 base, J lost 0 bases, and 10 bases lay in between. The CDR3 has 15 residues. Germline loops: CDR1 GTSNPN, CDR2 SVGIG (reference sequence). The CDR3 here is CAWSAYGFSNQPQHF. CDR3 bases: TGTGCCTGGAGTGCATACGGTTTTAGCAATCAGCCCCAGCATTTT.

The chain couples TRBV9 to TRBJ1-4; D ambiguous. Trimming stripped 0 bases from V and 3 bases from J, with 9 bases between. The germline V gene has CDR1 SGDLS and CDR2 YYNGEE. CDR3 length: 15 amino acids. The CDR3 region is CASSVEGWANEKLFF. CDR3 coding DNA: TGTGCCAGCAGCGTAGAGGGATGGGCTAATGAAAAACTGTTTTTT.

This clone was picked up one time. The J gene is TRBJ2-7, the V gene TRBV18; 11 bases are a match to TRBD1. This CDR3 region has 14 residues. Germline V lookup: CDR1 KGHSH, CDR2 LQKENI. With 4 bases clipped from V and 4 bases from J, the junction kept 3 bases outside the gene matches. CDR3 coding DNA: TGTGCCAGCTCACTGGACAGGGGGCGGTACGAGCAGTACTTC. It translates to CASSLDRGRYEQYF.